The TCR beta chain under discussion was sequenced for a study of regulatory T cells in long-lasting Graves disease. This clonotype was found many times. The antigen is undetermined. The CDR3 covers 16 residues. V lost 4 bases and J 4 bases, leaving 17 bases between the germline ends. Germline CDR1 reads SGHAT; CDR2 reads FQNNGV. Study findings and constraints: Comparison showed that persistent patients shared more public clonotypes (about 2,800) than new patients (about 970).

The time point was: newly diagnosed GD, antithyroid drugs for less than 3 months. Researchers made the TCR library from RNA that was extracted from PBMCs. CDR3-region Arm-PCR and iRepertoire HTBI primers produced the TCR beta libraries. TCRdb re-derived calls from the multiplex PCR reads in MiXCR, one entry per CDR3 protein. The data show over 500,000 distinct CDR3 sequences, roughly 16% seen once. The same data also went into a second study, on T cells in Graves' hyperthyroidism and ophthalmopathy. That paper states: Based on clinical symptoms, serum thyroxine and TRAb, thyroid ultrasound and orbital computed tomography, diagnoses were reached. The HTBI set primed first-round TCR CDR3 RT-PCR.

Sequencing used peripheral blood mononuclear cells (PBMCs), obtained at new diagnosis, from a patient treated with antithyroid drugs. The receptor was isolated from a woman aged 25 to 39 with Graves disease. The V and J genes are TRBV11-2 and TRBJ2-1; TRBD2 might be the D (6 bases). The CDR3 loop reads CASSSVWGSGYNEQFF. The CDR3 coding sequence is TGTGCCAGCAGCTCGGTTTGGGGTAGCGGTTACAATGAGCAGTTCTTC.